This T cell receptor beta chain was profiled in a study of blood T cell repertoires in COVID-19. Across the whole study: COVID-19 samples collected from the United States, Italy and Spain covered acute and convalescent phases. Sample material is recorded as cDNA or gDNA derived from T cells, B-cell-depleted T cells, or PBMCs.

Per the original data handling: Nucleated cell number was recorded as an estimate derived from reference gene primer amplification. TCRdb keeps only in-frame clones here, not all; method: immunoSEQ multiplex PCR. The DNA gave D and trimming, while V, J and clone size come from that table. There are about 120,000 clones in the sample; approximately 90% occur only once, and approximately 1.7% lies in the top ten. Sequences were obtained from peripheral blood. The source is a human donor with active COVID-19. The donor label of this sample is uncertain.

The DNA of the CDR3 is TGTGCCAGCAGCCCTAGCGGGGGGGGCGGTGAGACCCAGTACTTC. It is translated as CASSPSGGGGETQYF. The V and J genes are TRBV11-2 and TRBJ2-5; 12 nucleotides match TRBD2. After removal of 5 bases from V and 5 bases from J, the junction contained 6 bases not matched to a gene. This CDR3 spans 15 amino acids. Germline V gene lookup returns CDR1 SGHAT and CDR2 FQNNGV.